The 29 T cell receptor beta chains presented below share a single source sample, sequenced in a study of blood T cell repertoires in COVID-19. TCRdb's copy holds only in-frame clones and misses some; the assay was immunoSEQ multiplex PCR. The table includes some 160,000 clones, just under 80% detected once. The sample taken for sequencing was peripheral blood. Receptors originate from a man between 65 and 85 years old with active or convalescent COVID-19.

The rearrangement uses TRBV21-1 and TRBJ2-3; the table's D gene call, TRBD2, was not cross checked with the DNA. TRBV21-1 is a recognized pseudogene. The CDR3 is 18 amino acids. Here the CDR3 reads CAPSGGTFPAQNTDTQYF. CDR3 coding DNA: TGTGCCCCCTCGGGGGGGACTTTTCCAGCCCAAAACACAGATACGCAGTATTTT.

This clone was found once. The chain joins TRBV5-1 to TRBJ1-2, with 7 bases matching TRBD1. The germline gives CDR1 SGHRS, CDR2 YFSETQ. V trimming: 4 bases; J trimming: 8 bases; junction bases outside the gene matches: 14. This CDR3 is built from 15 residues. The CDR3 nucleotides read TGCGCCAGCAGCCAATACAGGGGCTACTTCGACGGCTACACCTTC. Its protein is CASSQYRGYFDGYTF.

In this sample, this clone turned up a few times. The rearrangement links TRBV6-6 to TRBJ2-7; 8 positions match TRBD2. CDR3 length: 13 amino acids. Germline V gene sequence: CDR1 MNHNY, CDR2 SVGAGI (reference sequence). With V trimmed by 6 bases and J by 7 bases, 8 bases remained unmatched. The CDR3 nucleotides are TGTGCCAGCAGCGAACTAGCGGCGGGAGAGCAGTACTTC. This encodes CASSELAAGEQYF.

V gene TRBV4-3 combines with J gene TRBJ1-2, with 12 bases lining up with TRBD1. From germline, CDR1 is LGHNA and CDR2 YSLEER. CDR3 size: 18 residues. V was pared by 3 bases and J by 4 bases, with 12 bases of the junction left unmatched. As DNA, the CDR3 is TGCGCCAGCAGCCAGGAGTGGGACAGGGGGCCGGTGAGCTATGGCTACACCTTC. This gives the protein CASSQEWDRGPVSYGYTF.

V is TRBV27 and J is TRBJ1-5; weak D call: TRBD1 (5 bases). Germline V gene sequence: CDR1 MNHEY, CDR2 SMNVEV (reference sequence). CDR3 length: 14 residues. Trimming stripped 3 bases from V and 6 bases from J, with 12 bases between. The chain's CDR3 is CASSFRQGSQPQHF. CDR3 coding DNA: TGTGCCAGCAGTTTCAGGCAGGGTAGTCAGCCCCAGCATTTT.

This clone has just a few counts. V usage is TRBV5-1 and J usage is TRBJ2-7; 7 bases fit TRBD1. CDR3 length equals 15 residues. Trimming at V came to 2 bases and at J to 5 bases, leaving 10 bases not matched to a gene. In germline, CDR1 is SGHRS, CDR2 YFSETQ. The CDR3 protein is CASSFGQASYDEQYF. DNA of the CDR3: TGCGCCAGCAGCTTCGGACAGGCGAGCTACGACGAGCAGTACTTC. The variable domain in full, with the rest retrieved from reference TRBV5-1 and TRBJ2-7, is KAGVTQTPRYLIKTRGQQVTLSCSPISGHRSVSWYQQTPGQGLQFLFEYFSETQRNKGNFPGRFSGRQFSNSRSEMNVSTLELGDSALYLCASSFGQASYDEQYFGPGTRLTVT.

The chain employs TRBV30 and TRBJ1-5; a weak D match, TRBD1 (6 bases). Trimming pared 0 bases from V and 4 bases from J, leaving 10 bases between. The CDR3 runs 14 residues. Germline CDR1 is GTSNPN and CDR2 is SVGIG (reference sequence). For the CDR3, the DNA is TGTGCCTGGAGTGTACGAGGGGGAAATCAGCCCCAGCATTTT. Its protein is CAWSVRGGNQPQHF.

The rearrangement joins TRBV10-1 to TRBJ2-5; TRBD2 might be the D (6 bases). V shed 3 bases and J shed 10 bases, with 12 bases lying between them. The germline CDR1 and CDR2 sequences are WNHNN and SYGVQD (reference sequence). The CDR3 spans 12 residues. The CDR3 here is CASSDQGGYQYF. The CDR3 DNA sequence: TGCGCCAGCAGTGATCAAGGAGGGTACCAGTACTTC.

The chain combines TRBV18 with TRBJ1-2, with TRBD1 as a possible D gene (6 bases). This CDR3 is 15 amino acids long. In germline, CDR1 is KGHSH, CDR2 LQKENI. Trimming took 0 bases from V and 3 from J, leaving 11 bases between them. The CDR3, as DNA: TGTGCCAGCTCACCACCTCAGGGGCGGGACTATGGCTACACCTTC. This sequence encodes CASSPPQGRDYGYTF. The full variable domain, with the rest looked up from reference TRBV18 and TRBJ1-2, is NAGVMQNPRHLVRRRGQEARLRCSPMKGHSHVYWYRQLPEEGLKFMVYLQKENIIDESGMPKERFSAEFPKEGPSILRIQQVVRGDSAAYFCASSPPQGRDYGYTFGSGTRLTVV.

The chain couples TRBV12-3 or TRBV12-4 to TRBJ1-2; D is ambiguous. With 4 bases removed from V and 2 bases from J, the gap between germline ends came to 5 bases. CDR3 size: 12 residues. The CDR3 sequence: CASSSTNYGYTF. In DNA, the CDR3 is TGTGCCAGCAGTTCAACAAACTATGGCTACACCTTC.

The rearrangement uses TRBV5-1 and TRBJ2-2; 7 nucleotides agree with TRBD2. Per germline, CDR1 SGHRS and CDR2 YFSETQ. V was pared by 4 bases and J by 4 bases, with 4 bases of the junction left unmatched. The length of the CDR3 is 14 residues. In DNA, the CDR3 is TGCGCCAGCAGCGGGGGAGGGTTCACCGGGGAGCTGTTTTTT. As protein: CASSGGGFTGELFF.

This clone has only one observation. The J gene is TRBJ2-6, the V gene TRBV27; the match to TRBD1 covers 9 bases. V trimming: 5 bases; J trimming: 1 base; junction bases outside the gene matches: 18. This CDR3 has 21 residues. Per the germline V gene, CDR1 is MNHEY and CDR2 is SMNVEV (reference sequence). CDR3 region: CASSHYGSDRGRPSGANVLTF. The CDR3 DNA reads as TGTGCCAGCAGTCACTACGGATCCGACAGGGGGAGACCATCTGGGGCCAACGTCCTGACTTTC.

This chain uses TRBV4-1 with TRBJ1-5, with unresolved D. Trimming took 6 bases from V and 5 from J, leaving 23 bases between them. Germline values: CDR1 MGHRA, CDR2 YSYEKL. CDR3 size: 17 residues. In nucleotides, the CDR3 is TGCGCCAGCAGACCCGGGAAAGTGGCTGACCTCTATCAGCCCCAGCATTTT. Translated: CASRPGKVADLYQPQHF.

This chain uses TRBV23-1 with TRBJ1-2, with 9 bases aligning to TRBD1. TRBV23-1 is identified as an open reading frame with a role that is uncertain. The ends lost 0 bases at V and 7 bases at J; junction bases unmatched: 3. This CDR3 contains 14 residues. CDR3 in amino acids: CASSQSRTGVGYTF. The DNA for the CDR3 is TGCGCCAGCAGTCAATCGAGGACAGGGGTTGGCTACACCTTC.

V is TRBV7-9 and J is TRBJ1-5; D is perhaps TRBD1 (5 bases). The length of the CDR3 is 14 residues. Germline lookup yields CDR1 SEHNR and CDR2 FQNEAQ (reference sequence). Deletions cut 5 bases from V and 5 bases from J, with 13 bases between. The CDR3 DNA reads as TGTGCCAGCAGCCGGGGGGACTTTGATCAGCCCCAGCATTTT. Translating gives CASSRGDFDQPQHF.

This chain uses TRBV7-9 with TRBJ1-3; 8 bases are shared with TRBD1. Per germline, CDR1 SEHNR and CDR2 FQNEAQ (reference sequence). CDR3 length: 18 residues. Trimming cost V 3 bases and J 2 bases; bases outside gene matches: 12. The CDR3 protein is CASSFGNRGIKAGNTIYF. The CDR3 DNA is TGTGCCAGCAGCTTCGGGAACAGGGGGATTAAGGCTGGAAACACCATATATTTT.

This rearrangement joins TRBV10-2 to TRBJ1-6; TRBD1 agrees at 7 bases. The V gene end was trimmed by 2 bases and the J gene end by 9 bases; junction bases not matched to a gene: 10. Looked up from germline, CDR1 is WSHSY and CDR2 is SAAADI. The length of the CDR3 is 16 residues. The CDR3 is CASSEQRGRLGSPLHF. Written as DNA, the CDR3 is TGCGCCAGCAGTGAGCAGAGGGGGCGATTGGGTTCACCCCTCCACTTT.

The V and J genes are TRBV7-2 and TRBJ2-5, with 11 nucleotides matching TRBD2. Germline loops: CDR1 SGHTA, CDR2 FQGNSA. Trimming at V came to 3 bases and at J to 4 bases, leaving 7 bases not matched to a gene. This CDR3 region has 16 residues. The CDR3 is CASSFSSGGDGETQYF. CDR3 bases: TGTGCCAGCAGCTTCAGTAGCGGGGGGGATGGAGAGACCCAGTACTTC.

This clone was counted a single time. The chain is built from TRBV10-3 and TRBJ2-1; 10 nucleotides line up with TRBD2. The CDR3 spans 16 residues. The germline CDR1 and CDR2 sequences are ENHRY and SYGVKD. V dropped 7 bases and J dropped 0; count of bases not matched to a gene: 6. CDR3 in amino acids: CAITGLAASSYNEQFF. The CDR3 DNA follows: TGTGCCATCACCGGACTAGCGGCGAGCTCCTACAATGAGCAGTTCTTC.

The chain couples TRBV6-5 to TRBJ1-5; TRBD1 matches at 7 bases. The CDR3 totals 15 residues. V was clipped by 4 bases and J by 6 bases; unmatched bases: 9. Per the germline V gene, CDR1 is MNHEY and CDR2 is SVGAGI. The CDR3 loop is CASSSQQGMGQPQHF. CDR3 bases: TGTGCCAGCAGTTCACAACAGGGGATGGGTCAGCCCCAGCATTTT.

The J gene is TRBJ2-7, the V gene TRBV7-2; possibly TRBD1 for D (5 bases). This CDR3 is built from 14 residues. The germline V gene has CDR1 SGHTA and CDR2 FQGNSA. V lost 2 bases and J 3 bases, leaving 11 bases between the germline ends. CDR3 bases: TGTGCCAGCAGCTTACAGGGTTGGGACTACGAGCAGTACTTC. It codes for CASSLQGWDYEQYF.

The sample holds one count of this clone. This chain connects TRBV5-1 to TRBJ1-1, with 7 bases identical to TRBD1. The CDR3 has 12 residues. Trimming removed 7 bases from V and 5 bases from J; junction bases left unmatched: 5. Germline values: CDR1 SGHRS, CDR2 YFSETQ. CDR3 DNA: TGCGCCAGCCGGGAACAGGGGACTGAAGCTTTCTTT. Protein product: CASREQGTEAFF.

V is TRBV15 and J is TRBJ1-5, with D perhaps TRBD1 (6 bases). Between the trimmed V and J ends, which lost 3 bases and 6 bases, there was a span of 18 bases. Germline loops: CDR1 LNHNV, CDR2 YYDKDF (reference sequence). The CDR3 length is 16 residues. The CDR3 reads CATSRGHVDLGQPQHF. The CDR3 nucleotides read TGTGCCACCAGCAGGGGACACGTGGATTTAGGTCAGCCCCAGCATTTT.

The chain links TRBV5-1 to TRBJ2-5; D may be TRBD1 (6 bases). Trimming shortened V by 5 bases and J by 2 bases, and 16 bases separated the two germline ends. Germline lookup yields CDR1 SGHRS and CDR2 YFSETQ. The CDR3 consists of 15 residues. CDR3 protein: CASSFRWGRQETQYF. DNA for the CDR3: TGCGCCAGCAGTTTCCGATGGGGGCGGCAAGAGACCCAGTACTTC.

The chain carries TRBV19 and TRBJ2-1; TRBD2 matches at 10 bases. The CDR3 is made up of 15 amino acids. Germline CDR1 reads LNHDA; CDR2 reads SQIVND (reference sequence). The trim removed 6 bases at V and 3 bases at J, leaving 5 bases unmatched. The CDR3 spells CASSEAGGYYNEQFF. As DNA, the CDR3 is TGTGCCAGTAGCGAAGCGGGGGGGTACTACAATGAGCAGTTCTTC.

This chain uses TRBV3-1 (or the pseudogene TRBV3-2) with TRBJ2-5; 10 nucleotides align to TRBD2. Germline trimming cut 1 base from V and 2 bases from J; bases unmatched to any gene: 10. From germline, CDR1 is LGHDT and CDR2 YNNKEL (reference sequence). The length of the CDR3 is 18 residues. As DNA, the CDR3 is TGTGCCAGCAGCCAAGTGTCTAGCGGGGGCCCGGGGCAAGAGACCCAGTACTTC. Its translation is CASSQVSSGGPGQETQYF.

The chain links TRBV5-1 to TRBJ2-7; 11 bases map to TRBD1. With V trimmed by 4 bases and J by 6 bases, 6 bases remained unmatched. This CDR3 is built from 14 residues. Germline assignment: CDR1 SGHRS and CDR2 YFSETQ. CDR3 in DNA: TGCGCCAGCAGCCAGGGGACAGGGGGAACCGAGCAGTACTTC. Residues: CASSQGTGGTEQYF.

This chain uses TRBV2 with TRBJ1-4, with a weak D call TRBD1 (6 bases). Germline V gene data show CDR1 as SNHLY and CDR2 as FYNNEI. V lost 4 bases to trimming and J lost 13 bases, with 22 bases between them. This CDR3 has 15 amino acids. CDR3 protein: CASSAAVGAPGILFF. CDR3 sequence (DNA): TGTGCCAGCAGTGCGGCGGTGGGGGCGCCAGGTATACTGTTTTTT.

Notes on this clone: Other DNA sequences in the same sample also yield this CDR3. The V and J genes are TRBV4-3 and TRBJ1-3; 7 nucleotides line up with TRBD1. Germline V gene data show CDR1 as LGHNA and CDR2 as YSLEER. J gave up 0 bases and V 3 bases, and 2 bases lay outside the gene matches. CDR3 length: 15 residues. The CDR3 reads CASSQGQNSGNTIYF. In DNA, the CDR3 is TGCGCCAGCAGCCAGGGACAGAACTCTGGAAACACCATATATTTT.